This T cell receptor beta chain is from a study of PD-L1 blockade in urothelial cancer (dated by TCRdb to the late 2010s). A note on the overall study: All patients started therapy at some point between 2014 and 2016 and received atezolizumab 1,200 mg intravenously every 3 weeks. Twenty-five of 29 patients were males with bladder-origin urothelial cancer, and 18 of 29 reported a prior smoking history. An ECOG performance status of 0 or 1 was recorded for the patients, and 0 to 3 prior chemotherapy regimens had been received by the patients. Blood samples were analyzed 3 weeks after the start of treatment (second dose) and 6 weeks after the start of treatment. Blood samples gave a median of approximately 150,000 T cells and 82,636 unique TCRs, with a median clonality of around 0.08. An exploratory multi-omic analysis was conducted of the somatic, immune and clinical correlates of response to PD-L1 blockade with atezolizumab in urothelial cancer. Pretreatment tumor samples, along with matched peripheral blood collected serially before and after atezolizumab treatment, underwent TCR sequencing. Durable clinical benefit was defined as progression-free survival longer than 6 months, and TCR features were also tested against progression-free and overall survival. In the same patients, pretreatment tumors underwent whole exome sequencing and RNA sequencing in addition to TCR sequencing. Durable clinical benefit was achieved by nine patients and was not achieved by 20 patients. Pretreatment blood TCR-seq was available for 27 to 30 patients, at least one posttreatment blood collection was obtained for around 24 patients, and tumor TCR-seq was available for around 24 patients.

To estimate absolute template abundance from read counts, synthetic TCR analog templates were spiked into each PCR. The immunoSEQ assay used bias-controlled V and J gene primers to amplify TCRbeta CDR3 regions from genomic DNA. Sequencing of rearranged TCRbeta segments was done at approximately 20X coverage. Per the source publication's procedure: Sequencing errors were corrected by clustering, and CDR3s were annotated against IMGT so that V, D and J genes could be assigned. Only productive TCRbeta rearrangements were used in downstream analyses, excluding out-of-frame or stop-codon sequences. Clonality was calculated as one minus the Shannon entropy normalized by the log of the number of unique productive sequences. Fisher's exact test with Benjamini-Hochberg correction, using a cutoff of adjusted p below 0.01, was how clones that differed between time points or between blood and tumor were identified. Drawn from immuneACCESS, this table holds only the in-frame rearrangements with V and J called that TCRdb kept. Clones are partly lost; checked studies trace under half to an unresolved V gene and leave the rest unexplained. V, J and clone size were drawn from that table, and D and trimming were deduced from the DNA. The sample has 35,000 to 45,000 clones on record, 80% to 90% of them singletons. The top ten hold over 2.5% of the sample.

The paper's findings and limits, for the study overall: Improved progression-free and overall survival was found to be associated with pretreatment peripheral blood TCR clonality below the median. Among patients with durable benefit, tumor-associated TCR clones showed greater expansion in peripheral blood 3 weeks after treatment started (n ≈ 21, p = 0.022). Because the sample size was small (n of about 30) and many exploratory analyses were performed, the results are intended to be hypothesis-generating.

CDR1 and CDR2 are read off the germline V gene (reference sequence) as GTSNPN and SVGIG. The junction shows trimming of 2 bases on V and 4 bases on J, and the gene matches do not reach 5 bases of it. The CDR3 sequence holds 13 residues, the cysteine and phenylalanine included. Only CDR3 DNA is held: 39 bases, read in frame from base 1. In regard to this clone: Its antigen is unknown. No quality values exist for individual bases; no much larger clone is one base distant.

This sample's time point label indicates: peripheral blood 6 weeks after treatment start. The cohort included roughly 30 patients with locally advanced or metastatic urothelial carcinoma who were treated at Memorial Sloan Kettering on a trial protocol. Peripheral blood mononuclear cells were collected from each patient pretreatment and during treatment, giving between 1 and 8 total time points per patient. The Qiagen DNeasy Blood extraction kit was used to purify genomic DNA from total PBMCs and from tumor samples. PBMCs were collected pretreatment and during treatment and were isolated and stored as previously described.

This TCR came from a man in his 70s with urothelial cancer. Specimen: PBMCs, collected around atezolizumab (anti-PD-L1) treatment. The V and J genes are TRBV30 and TRBJ2-7; 7 bases in the middle match TRBD1. The DNA sequence follows: TGTGCCTGGAGTTCGAACAGGGGTTACGAGCAGTACTTC. Translated, it reads CAWSSNRGYEQYF.